Here is one T cell receptor beta chain with its context. The antigen remains undetermined. Trimming removed 0 bases from V and 7 bases from J, with 11 bases in between. The CDR3 is 15 amino acids. In germline, CDR1 is SGHKS, CDR2 YYEKEE (reference sequence). Repertoires were generated with immunoSEQ multiplex PCR, while TCRdb's copy carries only in-frame clones and drops some. The repertoire holds 140,000 to 150,000 clones, with about 92% as singletons. This sample was included in a study of T cell responses to AZD1222 COVID-19 vaccine. Points from the study as a whole: It was only after the peak T cell response that any repertoires were sampled.

This chain connects TRBV5-5 to TRBJ1-6, with a tentative D call TRBD1 (5 bases). The sample in question was peripheral blood, obtained after recovery from COVID-19. This clonotype originated in an adult who had recovered from COVID-19. The CDR3 DNA is TGTGCCAGCAGCTTGGACGGCGGGGGAAATTCACCCCTCCACTTT. This translates into CASSLDGGGNSPLHF.